A selection of T cell receptor beta chains follows, all from one sample in a study of T cells in Graves' hyperthyroidism and ophthalmopathy. MiXCR was run by TCRdb on the multiplex PCR reads, yielding one entry per CDR3 protein. The sample has 530,000 or so distinct CDR3 sequences, approximately 25% seen once. Sequenced material: blood. The receptor set was obtained from a woman between 25 and 40 years old with Graves' ophthalmopathy. The CDR3 runs from the conserved cysteine through the conserved F or W. The D gene is left open where the match is weak. Size is omitted from some rows. Given values are once, few, many or a class for expanded clones.

v_call	j_call	d_call	clone_size	cdr3_nt	cdr3_aa
TRBV6-1	TRBJ1-2	NA	NA	TGTGCCAGCAGTCCTCTTGGGGACTATGGCTACACCTTC	CASSPLGDYGYTF
TRBV19	TRBJ1-2	NA	few	TGTGCCAGTAGTATGATTCAGGGGATTAACTATGGCTACACCTTC	CASSMIQGINYGYTF
TRBV20-1	TRBJ1-5	NA	many	TGCAGCTCCAAGGGGGGCAGGGGCGACAATCAGCCCCAGCATTTT	CSSKGGRGDNQPQHF
TRBV12-5	TRBJ2-2	NA	NA	TGTGCTAGTGGTTTGAACCAAATCGCGGGACTCCGAATCACCGGGGAGCTGTTTTTT	CASGLNQIAGLRITGELFF
TRBV6-1	TRBJ1-5	NA	many	TGTGCCAGCAAGGGGGGCGGCAATCAGCCCCAGCATTTT	CASKGGGNQPQHF
TRBV18	TRBJ2-5	NA	many	TGTGCCAGCTCACTCCACAAGGGGGAGACCCAGTACTTC	CASSLHKGETQYF
TRBV28	TRBJ2-2	NA	many	TGTGCCAGCAGTTATTGGGGACCCGGGGAGCTGTTTTTT	CASSYWGPGELFF
TRBV6-1	TRBJ1-1	TRBD1	NA	TGTGCCAGTCAATACAGGGGACGGACTGAAGCTTTCTTT	CASQYRGRTEAFF
TRBV6-1	TRBJ1-1	TRBD1	many	TGTGCCAGCAGTACCAACAGGGGCGGCGCTTTCTTT	CASSTNRGGAFF
TRBV12-3/TRBV12-4	TRBJ1-2	NA	many	TGTGCCAGCAGTTTAGACCTCTATGGCTACACCTTC	CASSLDLYGYTF
TRBV6-5	TRBJ1-3	NA	many	TGTGCCAGCAGTTACTCGGCAGGCTTAAAGGGTGGAAACACCATATATTTT	CASSYSAGLKGGNTIYF
TRBV27	TRBJ1-2	TRBD1	many	TGTGCCAGCAAGAATCCCGGGACAGGGGTTGGCTACACCTTC	CASKNPGTGVGYTF
TRBV3-1	TRBJ1-4	NA	NA	TGTGCCAGCAGCCAAGAACCTAACAGGTCAACTAATGAAAAACTGTTTTTT	CASSQEPNRSTNEKLFF
TRBV11-2	TRBJ2-7	TRBD2	few	TGTGCCAGCAGGGGCTTAGCGGGAGCTACAGGGGAGCAGTACTTC	CASRGLAGATGEQYF
TRBV28	TRBJ1-3	NA	NA	TGTGCCAGCAGTGGTAGGCACACCATATATTTT	CASSGRHTIYF
TRBV12-3/TRBV12-4	TRBJ2-3	TRBD1	many	TGTGCCAGCAGTTTAGGGACAGGGGCCACTAGCACAGATACGCAGTATTTT	CASSLGTGATSTDTQYF
TRBV6-5	TRBJ1-2	NA	many	TGTGCCAGCAGTTACACGGGCGTTTCCTATGGCTACACCTTC	CASSYTGVSYGYTF
TRBV20-1	TRBJ1-5	NA	few	TGCAGTGCTAGAGAGGCCCTCAATCAGCCCCAGCATTTT	CSAREALNQPQHF
TRBV28	TRBJ1-1	TRBD1	many	TGTGCCAGCAGTTCGACAGGGGGCGCGAGGAACACTGAAGCTTTCTTT	CASSSTGGARNTEAFF
TRBV10-3	TRBJ1-5	NA	few	TGTGCCTCCTCTAGGAAGCCAGAGCACAATCAGCCCCAGCATTTT	CASSRKPEHNQPQHF
TRBV7-2	TRBJ2-5	TRBD2	many	TGTGCCAGCAGCCGAAATGGAGCGGGGGGGCGCGAGACCCAGTACTTC	CASSRNGAGGRETQYF
TRBV27	TRBJ2-2	TRBD2	NA	TGTGCCAGCAGTCCCCTAGCGGGAGGGCCCATGGGCACCGGGGAGCTGTTTTTT	CASSPLAGGPMGTGELFF
TRBV20-1	TRBJ2-5	TRBD2	many	TGCAGTGCTAGAGAGGATCGGCGGGGGGTCACCCAAGAGACCCAGTACTTC	CSAREDRRGVTQETQYF
TRBV4-3	TRBJ2-7	NA	NA	TGCGCCAGCAGCCAAGGCTTCGGCGGAGTCGAGCAGTACTTC	CASSQGFGGVEQYF
TRBV20-1	TRBJ1-5	TRBD1	many	TGCAGTGTTCTATCCGGGACAGATTTCTATAGCAATCAGCCCCAGCATTTT	CSVLSGTDFYSNQPQHF
TRBV5-1	TRBJ1-5	TRBD1	NA	TGCGCCAGCTGCTTGGGACAGGGGATAAATCAGCCCCAGCATTTT	CASCLGQGINQPQHF
TRBV29-1	TRBJ1-5	NA	many	TGCAGCGTGGCTATAGAGGGGAATCAGCCCCAGCATTTT	CSVAIEGNQPQHF